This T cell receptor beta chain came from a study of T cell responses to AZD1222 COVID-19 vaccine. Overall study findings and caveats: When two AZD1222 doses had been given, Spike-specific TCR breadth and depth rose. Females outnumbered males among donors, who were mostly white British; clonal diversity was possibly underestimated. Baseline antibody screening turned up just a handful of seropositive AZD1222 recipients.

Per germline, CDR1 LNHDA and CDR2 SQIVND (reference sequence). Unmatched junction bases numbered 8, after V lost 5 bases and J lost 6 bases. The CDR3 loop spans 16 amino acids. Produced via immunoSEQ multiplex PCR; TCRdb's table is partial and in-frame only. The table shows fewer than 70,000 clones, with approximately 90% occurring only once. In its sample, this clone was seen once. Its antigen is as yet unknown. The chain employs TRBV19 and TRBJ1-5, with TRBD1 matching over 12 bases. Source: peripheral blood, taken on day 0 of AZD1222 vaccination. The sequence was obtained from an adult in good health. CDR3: CASSAPGTGGFQPQHF. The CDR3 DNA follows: TGTGCCAGTAGTGCCCCCGGGACAGGGGGCTTTCAGCCCCAGCATTTT. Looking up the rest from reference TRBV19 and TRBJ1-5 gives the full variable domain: DGGITQSPKYLFRKEGQNVTLSCEQNLNHDAMYWYRQDPGQGLRLIYYSQIVNDFQKGDIAEGYSVSREKKESFPLTVTSAQKNPTAFYLCASSAPGTGGFQPQHFGDGTRLSIL.